These 18 T cell receptor beta chains originate from one sample sequenced in a study of T cells in tuberculosis. This table comes from immunoSEQ multiplex PCR, and its TCRdb copy is limited to in-frame clones, with some not included. In the table there are fewer than 35,000 clones, around 95% of which are singletons. The specimen sequenced was PBMCs. The receptors shown here come from a donor aged 10-29 years with latent tuberculosis or without tuberculosis infection.

The V and J genes are TRBV25-1 and TRBJ2-5; 15 bases fit TRBD2. The CDR3 consists of 18 residues. Unmatched junction bases numbered 10, after V lost 3 bases and J lost 5 bases. CDR1 MGHDK and CDR2 SYGVNS come from the germline V gene. The CDR3 region is CASSERRTSGGARETQYF. CDR3 in DNA: TGTGCCAGCAGTGAGAGGAGGACTAGCGGGGGGGCCAGGGAGACCCAGTACTTC.

The chain carries TRBV18 and TRBJ2-7, with 7 nucleotides matching TRBD1. Trimming took 6 bases from V and 7 from J; bases not matched to a gene: 18. This CDR3 region has 16 residues. CDR1 and CDR2 from the germline V gene are KGHSH and LQKENI. The CDR3 here is CASSLLEAKGAGEQYF. The CDR3 DNA sequence: TGTGCCAGCTCTCTACTCGAAGCCAAGGGGGCGGGTGAGCAGTACTTC.

The chain joins TRBV11-2 to TRBJ2-1, with 8 bases that match TRBD2. V lost 0 bases and J lost 8; bases outside the gene matches: 15. This CDR3 comprises 18 residues. Germline V gene lookup returns CDR1 SGHAT and CDR2 FQNNGV. The CDR3, as DNA: TGTGCCAGCAGCTTAGATCTAGGAGCGGGAGCCTCCTTGTATGAGCAGTTCTTC. Its translation: CASSLDLGAGASLYEQFF.

The CDR3 is CASSSDRGLDEQYF. DNA of the CDR3: TGTGCCAGCAGTTCGGACAGGGGGCTTGACGAGCAGTACTTC. J is TRBJ2-7 and V is TRBV2, with 11 nucleotides matching TRBD1. Germline CDR1 and CDR2: SNHLY and FYNNEI. The CDR3 runs to 14 residues. J gave up 5 bases and V 5 bases, and 5 bases lay outside the gene matches.

The V call is TRBV11-2, the J call TRBJ2-7; 11 nucleotides align to TRBD2. The CDR3 loop spans 15 amino acids. Germline trimming cut 1 base from V and 2 bases from J; bases unmatched to any gene: 1. Per germline, CDR1 SGHAT and CDR2 FQNNGV. CDR3 in DNA: TGTGCCAGCAGCTTAGGTAGCGGGAGGGCCTACGAGCAGTACTTC. It yields the protein CASSLGSGRAYEQYF.

The V call is TRBV6-5, the J call TRBJ2-5; D remains ambiguous. CDR3 length equals 14 residues. The V and J ends lost 4 bases and 1 base respectively, with 10 bases between them. CDR1 and CDR2 (germline): MNHEY, SVGAGI. The CDR3 DNA follows: TGTGCCAGCAGTTCCCCTTTTTCCCAAGAGACCCAGTACTTC. It translates to CASSSPFSQETQYF.

This chain joins TRBV5-1 and TRBJ1-2; D is uncertain. V was shortened by 4 bases and J by 3 bases, with 13 bases between the two germline ends. Germline assignment: CDR1 SGHRS and CDR2 YFSETQ. CDR3 length: 14 amino acids. The CDR3 bases are TGCGCCAGCAGCATGCCGGAAAGCGACTATGGCTACACCTTC. This translates into CASSMPESDYGYTF.

V and J are TRBV12-5 and TRBJ2-7; 12 positions agree with TRBD1. CDR1 and CDR2 from the germline V gene are LGHNT and FRNRAP. With V trimmed by 0 bases and J by 6 bases, 6 bases remained unmatched. The CDR3 spans 16 residues. The DNA of the CDR3 is TGTGCTAGTGGTTTGGTACTGGGACAGGGGGCTTCCGAGCAGTACTTC. It is translated as CASGLVLGQGASEQYF.

In nucleotides, the CDR3 is TGTGCCAGCAGCCTCGGGACTACTAATGAGCAGTTCTTC. This sequence encodes CASSLGTTNEQFF. V gene TRBV9 combines with J gene TRBJ2-1; 7 bases match TRBD2. The V gene's germline CDR1 is SGDLS and CDR2 YYNGEE. There are 13 residues in the CDR3. V shed 4 bases and J 7 bases; nucleotides not matched to a gene: 5.

The chain carries TRBV7-9 and TRBJ2-7, with D possibly TRBD1 on 6 matching bases. This CDR3 is 12 amino acids long. Trimming took off 4 bases at V and 7 bases at J, with 11 bases between the two ends. Germline CDR1 SEHNR, CDR2 FQNEAQ (reference sequence). CDR3 loop: CASSSHRDEQYF. The DNA for the CDR3 is TGTGCCAGCAGCTCCCACAGGGATGAGCAGTACTTC.

CDR3 region: CASSPPETGNTGELFF. CDR3 sequence (DNA): TGTGCCAGCTCACCACCGGAGACAGGGAACACCGGGGAGCTGTTTTTT. The rearrangement joins TRBV18 to TRBJ2-2, with D tentatively TRBD1 (6 bases). The ends were cut back, 0 bases at V and 1 base at J, with 9 bases in the middle. The CDR3 is 16 residues long. Germline V gene data show CDR1 as KGHSH and CDR2 as LQKENI.

V usage is TRBV9 and J usage is TRBJ1-2; 8 bases line up with TRBD1. After removal of 3 bases from V and 7 bases from J, the junction contained 8 bases not matched to a gene. CDR1 is SGDLS, CDR2 YYNGEE, per germline. The CDR3 extends over 14 amino acids. This CDR3 reads CASSGDRTLGGYTF. CDR3 nucleotide sequence: TGTGCCAGCAGCGGGGACAGGACCTTGGGTGGCTACACCTTC.

This clone appeared a single time. The chain carries TRBV11-2 and TRBJ1-2; 8 positions match TRBD1. This CDR3 contains 13 residues. Germline V CDR1 and CDR2: SGHAT, FQNNGV. The V and J ends lost 5 bases and 5 bases, in that order; junction bases with no gene match: 4. The CDR3 protein is CASSLTGGYGYTF. Written as DNA, the CDR3 is TGTGCCAGCAGCCTCACAGGGGGGTATGGCTACACCTTC.

The chain employs TRBV10-3 and TRBJ2-2; TRBD2 matches at 7 bases. This CDR3 is built from 12 residues. The germline V gene encodes CDR1 ENHRY and CDR2 SYGVKD. V lost 7 bases to trimming and J lost 5 bases; unmatched junction nucleotides: 1. Here the CDR3 DNA reads TGTGCCATCACCGGGGGGACCGGGGAGCTGTTTTTT. It is translated as CAITGGTGELFF.

The chain employs TRBV28 and TRBJ2-7; D is possibly TRBD2 (7 bases). Trimming pared 6 bases from V and 9 bases from J, leaving 18 bases between. Germline V gives CDR1 MDHEN, CDR2 SYDVKM. The CDR3 has 13 amino acids. This CDR3 reads CASSPQGSGAQYF. The DNA of the CDR3 is TGTGCCAGCAGCCCTCAGGGGAGCGGGGCGCAGTACTTC.

The chain is built from TRBV18 and TRBJ2-7; D is unclear. Germline assignment: CDR1 KGHSH and CDR2 LQKENI. This CDR3 is 13 amino acids long. Trimming stripped 3 bases from V and 1 base from J, with 7 bases between. The CDR3 DNA sequence: TGTGCCAGCTCACCCGCGGCTTCCTACGAGCAGTACTTC. Protein sequence: CASSPAASYEQYF.

The J gene is TRBJ1-1, the V gene TRBV7-9; D gene uncertain. Germline-derived CDR1 and CDR2 are SEHNR and FQNEAQ (reference sequence). The V end lost 5 bases, the J end lost 1 base, and 5 bases lay between the germline ends. The CDR3 has 12 residues. The CDR3 spells CASSPSNTEAFF. The CDR3 nucleotides read TGTGCCAGCAGCCCATCGAACACTGAAGCTTTCTTT.

This clone was seen only once. V and J are TRBV9 and TRBJ2-3, with 12 bases that match TRBD2. CDR1 SGDLS and CDR2 YYNGEE come from the germline V gene. The ends lost 4 bases at V and 1 base at J; junction bases unmatched: 4. There are 16 residues in the CDR3. The DNA for the CDR3 is TGTGCCAGCAGCCCCCGACTAGCGGGGGGCACAGATACGCAGTATTTT. It codes for CASSPRLAGGTDTQYF.